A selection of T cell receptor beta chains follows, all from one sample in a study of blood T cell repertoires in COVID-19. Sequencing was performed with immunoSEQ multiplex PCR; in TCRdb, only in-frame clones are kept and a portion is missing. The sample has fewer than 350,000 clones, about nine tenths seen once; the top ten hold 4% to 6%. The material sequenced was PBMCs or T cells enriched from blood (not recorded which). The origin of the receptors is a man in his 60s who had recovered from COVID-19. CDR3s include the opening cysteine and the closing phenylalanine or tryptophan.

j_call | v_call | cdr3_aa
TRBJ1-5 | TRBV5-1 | CASSLEGDSYQPQHF
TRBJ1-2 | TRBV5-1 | CASSPGPGRAGGLSGYTF
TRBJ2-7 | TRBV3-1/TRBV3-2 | CASSLGQRHYEQYF
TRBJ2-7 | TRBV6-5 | CASSRTGDPYEQYF
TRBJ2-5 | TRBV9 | CASSVWGGSGETQYF
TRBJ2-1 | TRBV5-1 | CASSLDEGSYNEQFF
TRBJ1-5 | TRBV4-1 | CASSQEGEGPQHF
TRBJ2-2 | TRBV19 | CASTEGLENTGELFF
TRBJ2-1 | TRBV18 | CASSHTRSYNEQFF
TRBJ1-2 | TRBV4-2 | CASSQGDREVSGYTF